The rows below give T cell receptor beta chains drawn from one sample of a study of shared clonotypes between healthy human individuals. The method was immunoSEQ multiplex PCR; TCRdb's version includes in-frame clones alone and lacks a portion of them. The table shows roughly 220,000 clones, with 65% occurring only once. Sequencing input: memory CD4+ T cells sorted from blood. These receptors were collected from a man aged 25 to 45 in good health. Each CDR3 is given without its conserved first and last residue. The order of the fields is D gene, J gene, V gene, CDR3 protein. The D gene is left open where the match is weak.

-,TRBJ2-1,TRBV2,ASSDPGTNNEQF
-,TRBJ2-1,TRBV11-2,ASSLLGPSSYNEQF
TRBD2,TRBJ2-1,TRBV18,ASSRGLAGSNEQF
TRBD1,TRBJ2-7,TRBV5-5,ASSLGWTGGSEQY
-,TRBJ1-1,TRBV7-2,ASSLWRSTNTEAF
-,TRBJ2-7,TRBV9,ASSVGVGIDEQY
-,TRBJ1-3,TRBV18,ASSENPGTTIY
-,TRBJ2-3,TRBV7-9,ASSPRRDTQY
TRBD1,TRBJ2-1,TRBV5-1,ASSKRTGLDEQF
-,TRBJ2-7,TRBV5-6,ASSFISGDEQY
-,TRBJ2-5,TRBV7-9,ASSLGRAQETQY
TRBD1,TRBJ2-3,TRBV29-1,SIKGALGTDTQY
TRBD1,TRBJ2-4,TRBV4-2,ASSQVQGMVKNIQY
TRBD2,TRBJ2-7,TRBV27,ASRVRGGTSSYEQY
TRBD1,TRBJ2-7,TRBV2,ASVLTGGGYEQY
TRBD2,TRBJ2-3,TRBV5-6,ASSLRTSGADTQY
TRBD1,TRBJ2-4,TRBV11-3,ASSFRGQGDQY
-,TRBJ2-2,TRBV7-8,ASSLVRGAVSNTGELF
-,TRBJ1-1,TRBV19,ASSIGRYVNTEAF
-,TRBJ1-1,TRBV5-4,ASSLGLNTEAF
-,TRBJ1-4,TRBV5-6,ASSLGLTGSDNEKLF
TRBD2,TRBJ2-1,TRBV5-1,ASSLSSGSFKGDTYNEQF
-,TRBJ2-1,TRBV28,ASFKMGRANNEQF
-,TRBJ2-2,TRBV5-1,ASSPGGNTGELF
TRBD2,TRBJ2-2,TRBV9,ASSSGLAGAGELF
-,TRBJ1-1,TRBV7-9,ASSLSINTEAF
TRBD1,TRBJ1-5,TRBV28,ASSRGFGVGNQPQH
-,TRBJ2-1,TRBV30,AWSGLGVAVNYNEQF
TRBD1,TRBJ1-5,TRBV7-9,ASSTQGAGNQPQH
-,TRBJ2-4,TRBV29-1,SVSPVRESDLDIQY
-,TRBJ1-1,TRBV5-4,ASSPSTGWGTEAF
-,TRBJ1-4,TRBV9,ASSVGTRDEKLF
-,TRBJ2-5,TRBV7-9,ASSPGWETQY
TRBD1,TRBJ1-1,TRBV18,ASSPKTGPTEAF
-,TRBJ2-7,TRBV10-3,AISDWTVGSYEQY
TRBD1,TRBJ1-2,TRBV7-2,ASSFDIGGLHYGYT
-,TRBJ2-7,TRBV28,ASSAPDYEQY